The 3 T cell receptor beta chains listed next were all sequenced from one sample in a study of vaccination and CD4 T cells after COVID-19. The antigens of these receptors remain unknown. As for treatment: approximately 9-day PBMC culture with coronavirus spike peptide pools or control peptides (ViraFEST assay). These CD4+ T cells came from an unexposed donor, sampled before the COVID-19 pandemic (2011-2018). With the Oncomine TCR Beta short-read assay, DNA from cultured CD4+ T cells was sequenced. It was cultured CD4+ T cells from which genomic DNA was extracted. TCRdb called the PCR reads again in MiXCR, with one record for every CDR3 protein. The sample shows more than 9,500 distinct CDR3 sequences, about 39% of them seen only once. Sequencing used CD4+ T cells from blood, cultured in vitro. The receptors were gathered from a human donor in good health.

This clonotype was recorded a few times. The chain uses TRBV20-1 and TRBJ2-6; D gene uncertain. The CDR3 is 13 amino acids. V shed 5 bases and J shed 1 base, with 6 bases lying between them. CDR1 and CDR2 (germline): DFQATT, SNEGSKA (reference sequence). The DNA for the CDR3 is TGCAGTGCTTTAAGATCTGGGGCCAACGTCCTGACTTTC. Protein product: CSALRSGANVLTF.

This sequence joins TRBV7-2 and TRBJ2-7; D possibly corresponds to TRBD2 (5 bases). This CDR3 has 15 residues. V lost 3 bases to trimming and J lost 3 bases, with 15 bases between them. CDR1 and CDR2 from the germline V gene are SGHTA and FQGNSA. CDR3 region: CASSFGRGRNYEQYF. The CDR3 DNA reads as TGTGCCAGCAGCTTTGGGAGAGGCCGTAACTACGAGCAGTACTTC.

This chain uses TRBV30 with TRBJ1-5; D gene ambiguous. The germline V and J ends were trimmed by 1 base and 0 bases, with 22 bases remaining between them. This CDR3 contains 19 residues. CDR1 is GTSNPN, CDR2 SVGIG, per germline (reference sequence). Written as DNA, the CDR3 is TGTGCCTGGAGTGCCAACTTCTCCTACAGCCTCTATAGCAATCAGCCCCAGCATTTT. Protein: CAWSANFSYSLYSNQPQHF.